This T cell receptor (beta chain) was profiled in a study of T cells in localized non-small cell lung cancer. Study-level findings and limits: A higher density of T cells in blood coincided with extended overall survival. Peak T cell clonality was found in uninvolved adjacent lung, exceeding tumor. Detection in adjacent lung was observed for a median around 55 of the top 100 tumor clones.

CDR3 length equals 13 residues. The germline V gene encodes CDR1 SNHLY and CDR2 FYNNEI. The germline V and J ends were trimmed by 4 bases and 1 base, with 7 bases remaining between them. Turning to this clone: Its antigen is currently unknown.

Using immunoSEQ multiplex PCR, the repertoire was profiled, and TCRdb retains in-frame clones only, with some absent. The table includes roughly 40,000 clones, 80% to 85% detected once. The material was peripheral blood mononuclear cells, obtained before any cancer treatment. The chain uses TRBV2 and TRBJ1-1; D uncertain. The sequence derives from a male donor older than 55 with stage II lung adenocarcinoma. CDR3 protein: CASSGTANTEAFF. Written as DNA, the CDR3 is TGTGCCAGCAGTGGGACGGCGAACACTGAAGCTTTCTTT.